The source of this TCR beta chain is a study of vaccination and CD4 T cells after COVID-19. General study points: With convalescent patients, a median about 86% of reactive clones emerged solely after vaccination. Going from approximately 21 to 38, median SARS-CoV-2-reactive clonotypes did not rise significantly.

Treatment defined: roughly 10-day PBMC culture with coronavirus spike peptide pools or control peptides (ViraFEST assay). The assay that was used to sequence DNA from cultured CD4+ T cells was the Oncomine TCR Beta short-read assay. TCRdb processed the PCR reads anew with MiXCR; each CDR3 protein has one entry. The repertoire holds around 10,000 distinct CDR3 sequences, around 58% seen once, with under 35% in the top ten. Trimming cost V 5 bases and J 7 bases, with 11 bases left between them. The CDR3 runs 13 residues. Germline CDR1 reads KGHDR; CDR2 reads SFDVKD. As for this clonotype: Antigen unknown.

The chain links TRBV24-1 to TRBJ2-1, with D possibly matching TRBD2 (5 bases). The sample consisted of CD4+ T cells from blood, cultured in vitro. This TCR came from a human donor who had recovered from COVID-19. The CDR3 here is CATSGSDWNEQFF. CDR3 coding DNA: TGTGCCACCAGTGGTAGCGACTGGAATGAGCAGTTCTTC.